These 12 T cell receptor beta chains originate from one sample sequenced in a study of beta chain features in type 1 diabetes. Study-level findings and limits: TCRB CDR3s were moderately but significantly shorter in Type 1 diabetes patients in all four CD4+ subsets.

Their antigens remain unidentified. Expressed TCRB transcripts were sequenced after all isolated RNA was converted to cDNA. Profiled with immunoSEQ multiplex PCR; TCRdb holds only in-frame clones, not every one. Of some 190,000 clones in the sample, roughly 8% were seen once. The specimen sequenced was central memory CD4+ T cells from blood. All receptors derive from a man aged 18 to 35 with type 1 diabetes.

In its sample, this clone was seen a few times. The V and J genes are TRBV4-3 and TRBJ1-6, with TRBD1 matching 7 bases. V trimming: 2 bases; J trimming: 7 bases; junction bases outside the gene matches: 8. Germline-derived CDR1 and CDR2 are LGHNA and YSLEER. CDR3 length equals 16 residues. The CDR3: CASSQNPTGENSPLHF. The CDR3, as DNA: TGCGCCAGCAGCCAAAACCCAACAGGGGAGAATTCACCCCTCCACTTT.

This clone turned up a few times. This sequence joins TRBV18 and TRBJ1-1; 10 bases align to TRBD1. Germline V gene data show CDR1 as KGHSH and CDR2 as LQKENI. V was pared by 3 bases and J by 5 bases, with 6 bases of the junction left unmatched. The CDR3 has 15 residues. The CDR3 DNA reads as TGTGCCAGCTCACCGGGACAGGGGCGATGGACTGAAGCTTTCTTT. Its protein product is CASSPGQGRWTEAFF.

The rearrangement links TRBV7-2 to TRBJ1-6, with 7 bases fitting TRBD1. There are 16 residues in the CDR3. Germline CDR1 and CDR2: SGHTA and FQGNSA. Losses at the gene ends were 1 base for V and 3 bases for J; bases not matched to a gene: 3. The chain's CDR3 is CASSLGAGGYNSPLHF. The CDR3 DNA reads TGTGCCAGCAGCTTAGGAGCAGGGGGCTATAATTCACCCCTCCACTTT.

This clone appeared a few times. The J gene is TRBJ1-5, the V gene TRBV6-5; possible D gene TRBD1, 6 bases. Germline V gene sequence: CDR1 MNHEY, CDR2 SVGAGI. This CDR3 region has 15 residues. V gave up 5 bases and J gave up 1 base, with 12 bases separating them. DNA of the CDR3: TGTGCCAGCAGTCGAACCGGGACAAGCAATCAGCCCCAGCATTTT. Amino acid sequence: CASSRTGTSNQPQHF.

The sample holds many counts of this clone. The chain uses TRBV7-2 and TRBJ1-6, with D possibly being TRBD1 (6 bases). Germline V gives CDR1 SGHTA, CDR2 FQGNSA. The CDR3 loop spans 16 amino acids. V lost 3 bases to trimming and J lost 10 bases, with 19 bases between them. CDR3 coding DNA: TGTGCCAGCAGCTTTCCTAGCGGCAGGGGTAGATCACCCCTCCACTTT. Translating gives CASSFPSGRGRSPLHF. The complete variable domain, with remaining parts taken from reference TRBV7-2 and TRBJ1-6, reads GAGVSQSPSNKVTEKGKDVELRCDPISGHTALYWYRQSLGQGLEFLIYFQGNSAPDKSGLPSDRFSAERTGGSVSTLTIQRTQQEDSAVYLCASSFPSGRGRSPLHFGNGTRLTVT.

This clone was seen only a few times. The rearrangement joins TRBV19 to TRBJ2-6, with D possibly being TRBD1 (6 bases). Germline V gene sequence: CDR1 LNHDA, CDR2 SQIVND (reference sequence). The CDR3 runs to 13 residues. V was trimmed by 7 bases and J by 13 bases, leaving 17 bases between them. The CDR3 loop reads CASTDRSGQVLTF. CDR3 sequence (DNA): TGTGCCAGTACCGACAGGTCGGGCCAGGTCCTGACTTTC.

This clone has a count of ten or more. This chain uses TRBV27 with TRBJ2-3; weak D call: TRBD1 (6 bases). Germline lookup yields CDR1 MNHEY and CDR2 SMNVEV (reference sequence). The CDR3 contains 14 residues. V shed 3 bases and J shed 5 bases, with 12 bases lying between them. CDR3 protein: CASSFTGYQDTQYF. The DNA of the CDR3 is TGTGCCAGCAGTTTTACAGGGTATCAAGATACGCAGTATTTT.

The chain has TRBV30 and TRBJ2-7; D possibly corresponds to TRBD1 (7 bases). Trimming removed 5 bases at V and 1 base at J, with 18 bases between. The germline gives CDR1 GTSNPN, CDR2 SVGIG (reference sequence). This CDR3 has 15 residues. The CDR3 DNA follows: TGTGCCTGGGCGAGGCGGGACAGATTTTCCTACGAGCAGTACTTC. This sequence encodes CAWARRDRFSYEQYF.

The gene calls are TRBV6-5 and TRBJ2-7; 7 bases line up with TRBD1. Germline V gene data show CDR1 as MNHEY and CDR2 as SVGAGI. J gave up 2 bases and V 2 bases, and 9 bases lay outside the gene matches. The CDR3 loop spans 16 amino acids. The CDR3 loop reads CASSYGGQLPPYEQYF. The CDR3, as DNA: TGTGCCAGCAGTTACGGGGGACAGCTACCTCCCTACGAGCAGTACTTC.

This clone was seen only a few times. The chain has TRBV9 and TRBJ1-5; perhaps TRBD1 as D (6 bases). The CDR3 runs to 17 residues. Trimming shortened V by 3 bases and J by 2 bases, and 18 bases separated the two germline ends. Germline values: CDR1 SGDLS, CDR2 YYNGEE. In DNA form, the CDR3 reads TGTGCCAGCAGCGCACCAGGCAGGGGATCGCGCAATCAGCCCCAGCATTTT. Amino acids: CASSAPGRGSRNQPQHF.

This clone showed up just a few times. The chain carries TRBV5-1 and TRBJ2-2; D gene ambiguous. The CDR3 spans 13 residues. The V and J ends lost 1 base and 6 bases respectively, with 7 bases between them. Germline V CDR1 and CDR2: SGHRS, YFSETQ. CDR3 region: CASSLSGPGELFF. CDR3 in DNA: TGCGCCAGCAGCTTGTCGGGTCCCGGGGAGCTGTTTTTT.

J is TRBJ2-5 and V is TRBV6-1, with D perhaps matching TRBD2 (6 bases). V was cut by 0 bases and J by 4 bases, with 9 bases left in between. Per the germline V gene, CDR1 is MNHNS and CDR2 is SASEGT. The CDR3 is 14 amino acids. The CDR3 DNA sequence: TGTGCCAGCAGTGAAGCAGTTAGCGGAGAGACCCAGTACTTC. This sequence encodes CASSEAVSGETQYF.